Following are 25 T cell receptor beta chains from one sample sequenced in a study of spatial heterogeneity in lung cancer. Time point defined: sample taken at primary tumor resection. In each case, whole RNA from tumor, nontumor lung or frozen PBMC was sequenced unsorted. TCRdb passed the 5' RACE reads through MiXCR, listing each CDR3 protein once. The sample lists about 23,000 distinct CDR3 sequences, about 3% occurring once. The sequences come from PBMCs, collected at surgery. These receptors originate from a female donor with early-stage non-small cell lung cancer.

This clonotype was observed at least ten times. The gene calls are TRBV24-1 and TRBJ2-5, with 12 nucleotides matching TRBD1. Germline CDR1 KGHDR, CDR2 SFDVKD. This CDR3 region has 16 residues. The trim removed 3 bases at V and 5 bases at J, leaving 6 bases unmatched. CDR3 in amino acids: CATSDPGTGGRETQYF. The DNA for the CDR3 is TGTGCCACCAGTGATCCCGGGACAGGGGGCCGGGAGACCCAGTACTTC.

This clonotype was observed many times. The chain recombines TRBV27 with TRBJ2-1; no reliable D call. This CDR3 has 12 residues. Trimming took off 3 bases at V and 6 bases at J, with 6 bases between the two ends. CDR1 is MNHEY and CDR2 is SMNVEV in the germline V gene (reference sequence). CDR3: CASSFGPNEQFF. As DNA, the CDR3 is TGTGCCAGCAGTTTTGGACCCAATGAGCAGTTCTTC.

This clonotype came up many times. The chain links TRBV4-2 to TRBJ2-2, with TRBD2 matching over 7 bases. Germline-derived CDR1 and CDR2 are LGHNA and YNFKEQ. The junction had 9 bases not matched to a gene; V was cut back by 6 bases and J by 5 bases. This CDR3 has 15 residues. For the CDR3, the DNA is TGTGCCAGCAGTCTCACGACAGCGGGAACCGGGGAGCTGTTTTTT. Translated, it gives CASSLTTAGTGELFF.

This clonotype was seen at least ten times. The chain employs TRBV9 and TRBJ2-5; weak D call: TRBD2 (5 bases). The CDR3 extends over 14 amino acids. Trimming cost V 1 base and J 4 bases, with 11 bases left between them. The germline V gene encodes CDR1 SGDLS and CDR2 YYNGEE. In nucleotides, the CDR3 is TGTGCCAGCAGCGTAACTAGTATGGGAGAGACCCAGTACTTC. Its protein is CASSVTSMGETQYF. The variable domain in full, completed from reference TRBV9 and TRBJ2-5, reads DSGVTQTPKHLITATGQRVTLRCSPRSGDLSVYWYQQSLDQGLQFLIQYYNGEERAKGNILERFSAQQFPDLHSELNLSSLELGDSALYFCASSVTSMGETQYFGPGTRLLVL.

This clonotype was seen repeatedly, ten times or more. CDR3 sequence: CASSSPGLVGNEQFF. CDR3 DNA sequence: TGTGCCAGCAGCTCCCCGGGACTAGTTGGCAATGAGCAGTTCTTC. The chain has TRBV13 and TRBJ2-1, with TRBD2 matching over 8 bases. Germline V gene sequence: CDR1 PRHDT, CDR2 FYEKMQ (reference sequence). The ends lost 4 bases at V and 6 bases at J; junction bases unmatched: 8. This CDR3 is built from 15 residues.

At least ten counts were recorded for this clonotype. The chain links TRBV9 to TRBJ2-5; TRBD2 might be the D (6 bases). This CDR3 contains 13 residues. The V and J ends lost 1 base and 4 bases respectively, with 8 bases between them. Germline V gene lookup returns CDR1 SGDLS and CDR2 YYNGEE. The CDR3 is CASSVNSGETQYF. The CDR3 DNA reads TGTGCCAGCAGCGTAAATAGCGGAGAGACCCAGTACTTC.

This clonotype was picked up many times. The chain joins TRBV20-1 to TRBJ2-2; 7 bases agree with TRBD1. Per germline, CDR1 DFQATT and CDR2 SNEGSKA (reference sequence). The CDR3 loop spans 14 amino acids. The junction had 9 bases not matched to a gene; V was cut back by 6 bases and J by 5 bases. This CDR3 is CSAEQGYGTGELFF. As DNA, the CDR3 is TGCAGTGCGGAACAGGGGTACGGTACCGGGGAGCTGTTTTTT.

This clonotype has a count of ten or more. J is TRBJ1-1 and V is TRBV27; TRBD1 matches 7 bases. The CDR3 loop spans 15 amino acids. Germline V gene sequence: CDR1 MNHEY, CDR2 SMNVEV (reference sequence). V shed 3 bases and J 1 base; nucleotides not matched to a gene: 5. CDR3 in DNA: TGTGCCAGCAGTTTCAACAGGGGAACGAACACTGAAGCTTTCTTT. Translated: CASSFNRGTNTEAFF.

A few counts support this clonotype. The junction departs from the called germline gene at one end, perhaps through a read error. The chain employs TRBV6-1 and TRBJ2-1; D call uncertain. The CDR3 loop spans 9 amino acids. The germline V gene has CDR1 MNHNS and CDR2 SASEGT. In nucleotides, the CDR3 is TGTGCCACCAGTTATGAGCAGTTCTTC. Its translation is CATSYEQFF.

This clonotype was recorded many times. The J gene is TRBJ1-1, the V gene TRBV29-1; D might be TRBD1 (5 bases). CDR3 length: 12 residues. Germline lookup yields CDR1 SQVTM and CDR2 ANQGSEA. Trimming cost V 7 bases and J 1 base, with 10 bases left between them. The chain's CDR3 is CSGRDGNTEAFF. The CDR3 DNA reads as TGCAGCGGACGGGACGGGAACACTGAAGCTTTCTTT.

This clonotype occurred a few times. V usage is TRBV5-6 and J usage is TRBJ2-7; 7 bases fit TRBD2. Losses at the gene ends were 4 bases for V and 6 bases for J; bases not matched to a gene: 13. The CDR3 runs 15 residues. Per germline, CDR1 SGHDT and CDR2 YYEEEE. DNA of the CDR3: TGTGCCAGCAGCCGGTGGCGGGAGATGTTGTCCGAGCAGTACTTC. Translated: CASSRWREMLSEQYF. The variable domain in full, completed from reference TRBV5-6 and TRBJ2-7, reads DAGVTQSPTHLIKTRGQQVTLRCSPKSGHDTVSWYQQALGQGPQFIFQYYEEEERQRGNFPDRFSGHQFPNYSSELNVNALLLGDSALYLCASSRWREMLSEQYFGPGTRLTVT.

The gene calls are TRBV18 and TRBJ1-3, with D uncertain. Trimming removed 3 bases at V and 0 bases at J, with 21 bases between. The CDR3 totals 19 residues. The germline V gene encodes CDR1 KGHSH and CDR2 LQKENI. In nucleotides, the CDR3 is TGTGCCAGCTCACCCACCACGTCCCTCAGATTCAGCTCTGGAAACACCATATATTTT. It translates to CASSPTTSLRFSSGNTIYF.

This clonotype was observed at least ten times. The chain combines TRBV19 with TRBJ2-1; D remains ambiguous. Germline V lookup: CDR1 LNHDA, CDR2 SQIVND (reference sequence). The CDR3 runs to 12 residues. Trimming left V 4 bases short and J 4 bases short, with 5 bases between. The CDR3 spells CASSTLYNEQFF. The DNA for the CDR3 is TGTGCCAGTAGTACTCTATACAATGAGCAGTTCTTC.

This clonotype was picked up many times. The chain combines TRBV18 with TRBJ2-1, with 7 nucleotides matching TRBD1. Germline V CDR1 and CDR2: KGHSH, LQKENI. The junction had 17 bases not matched to a gene; V was cut back by 2 bases and J by 7 bases. The CDR3 is 18 residues long. The CDR3 nucleotides are TGTGCCAGCTCACCAGTGGAATTCACAGGGGCGATTTTGAATGAGCAGTTCTTC. Translation gives CASSPVEFTGAILNEQFF.

By sample fraction, this clonotype is medium-sized. The CDR3 nucleotides read TGCAGTGCTAGTGATCCCTTAGCGGGGGCCTACGAGCAGTACTTC. Its protein product is CSASDPLAGAYEQYF. The chain joins TRBV20-1 to TRBJ2-7, with 9 bases identical to TRBD2. The CDR3 loop spans 15 amino acids. From germline, CDR1 is DFQATT and CDR2 SNEGSKA (reference sequence). The ends lost 3 bases at V and 2 bases at J; junction bases unmatched: 8.

Relative to its sample, this clonotype is medium-sized. This sequence joins TRBV5-1 and TRBJ2-1; tentatively, D is TRBD2 (6 bases). The length of the CDR3 is 13 residues. V was cut by 4 bases and J by 8 bases, with 13 bases left in between. In germline, CDR1 is SGHRS, CDR2 YFSETQ. The CDR3 coding sequence is TGCGCCAGCAGCATGACTAGTTTGGATGAGCAGTTCTTC. Protein sequence: CASSMTSLDEQFF.

The chain carries TRBV19 and TRBJ2-3; 9 bases are shared with TRBD2. The CDR3 has 15 residues. CDR1 is LNHDA and CDR2 is SQIVND in the germline V gene (reference sequence). V shed 7 bases and J 4 bases; nucleotides not matched to a gene: 9. CDR3 DNA: TGTGCCAGTAATGGCGGGAGGGGACCCCCAGATACGCAGTATTTT. Its translation is CASNGGRGPPDTQYF.

There are many counts of this clonotype. The V call is TRBV20-1, the J call TRBJ2-7; TRBD2 aligns across 8 bases. The ends lost 4 bases at V and 5 bases at J; junction bases unmatched: 4. CDR1 DFQATT and CDR2 SNEGSKA come from the germline V gene (reference sequence). The CDR3 is 12 residues long. CDR3 amino acids: CSATSGSNEQYF. The CDR3, as DNA: TGCAGTGCTACCAGCGGGAGCAACGAGCAGTACTTC.

This clonotype was seen ten or more times. The chain couples TRBV6-5 to TRBJ2-5, with D unresolved. Trimming stripped 0 bases from V and 6 bases from J, with 11 bases between. This CDR3 has 14 residues. Germline assignment: CDR1 MNHEY and CDR2 SVGAGI. The CDR3 reads CASSYSGDVKTQYF. CDR3 nucleotides: TGTGCCAGCAGTTACTCTGGAGACGTAAAGACCCAGTACTTC.

V usage is TRBV28 and J usage is TRBJ2-7; D is unresolved. Trimming pared 6 bases from V and 3 bases from J, leaving 12 bases between. There are 13 residues in the CDR3. The germline V gene has CDR1 MDHEN and CDR2 SYDVKM. The CDR3 DNA reads as TGTGCCAGCAGCGGGCCCCCCCACTACGAGCAGTACTTC. Encoded protein: CASSGPPHYEQYF.

This clonotype has at least ten counts. V gene TRBV9 combines with J gene TRBJ2-7, with D possibly TRBD1 on 6 matching bases. This CDR3 spans 14 amino acids. Trimming left V 2 bases short and J 4 bases short, with 13 bases between. In germline, CDR1 is SGDLS, CDR2 YYNGEE. CDR3 in DNA: TGTGCCAGCAGCGTCGGAACAGGGATATACGAGCAGTACTTC. Translated, it gives CASSVGTGIYEQYF.

This clonotype has ten or more counts. The gene calls are TRBV28 and TRBJ1-6; no clear D gene. V lost 2 bases and J 11 bases, leaving 7 bases between the germline ends. CDR1 is MDHEN and CDR2 is SYDVKM in the germline V gene. The CDR3 contains 12 residues. The CDR3 spells CASSLAEAPLHF. The CDR3 DNA sequence: TGTGCCAGCAGTTTAGCAGAGGCACCCCTCCACTTT.

The chain couples TRBV12-3 or TRBV12-4 to TRBJ2-1; 7 bases align to TRBD2. CDR3 size: 13 residues. V dropped 7 bases and J dropped 6; count of bases not matched to a gene: 6. The CDR3 region has the DNA TGTGCCAGCAAGTCACGGGAGGCCAATGAGCAGTTCTTC. Residues: CASKSREANEQFF.

This clonotype was recorded at least ten times. The CDR3 nucleotides read TGTGCCAGCAGCCCGATGGGGCCTAGCGGGAGGGCTACGAACACCGGGGAGCTGTTTTTT. Its translation is CASSPMGPSGRATNTGELFF. V usage is TRBV27 and J usage is TRBJ2-2; 12 nucleotides match TRBD2. J was trimmed by 0 bases and V by 6 bases; bases with no gene match: 14. CDR3 length: 20 amino acids. The germline V gene encodes CDR1 MNHEY and CDR2 SMNVEV (reference sequence).

Ten or more counts support this clonotype. V usage is TRBV12-3 or TRBV12-4 and J usage is TRBJ1-4; D might be TRBD1 (5 bases). Trimming left V 6 bases short and J 3 bases short, with 14 bases between. This CDR3 comprises 15 residues. CDR3 sequence (DNA): TGTGCCAGCAGGCCAAAAGGGGCCGCTAATGAAAAACTGTTTTTT. Its protein product is CASRPKGAANEKLFF.